This TCR beta chain emerged from a study of Ad26.COV2.S vaccination and SARS-CoV-2 variants. This clone showed up just once. Sequencing was performed with immunoSEQ multiplex PCR; in TCRdb, only in-frame clones are kept and a portion is missing. The table records a few hundred thousand clones, roughly nine tenths of them present only once. Treatment reported: 19 received Ad26.COV2.S at low or high dose, single or two shots; 5 received placebo; per-sample allocation not given. Repertoires come from day 63 after the first vaccine or placebo injection. With 5 bases removed from V and 4 bases from J, the gap between germline ends came to 8 bases. In germline, CDR1 is GTSNPN, CDR2 SVGIG (reference sequence). The CDR3 loop spans 11 amino acids.

The gene calls are TRBV30 and TRBJ1-2; D possibly corresponds to TRBD1 (5 bases). The sample was peripheral blood, taken in a trial of Ad26.COV2.S vaccine versus placebo. This TCR derives from a person aged 18-60 years who received the Ad26.COV2.S COVID-19 vaccine or a placebo. CDR3 DNA: TGTGCCTGGGGTACAGGCTATGGCTACACCTTC. Protein product: CAWGTGYGYTF.